The TCR beta chain described here comes from a study of cytomegalovirus exposure and HLA in healthy donors. Whole-study results and caveats: Later on, an analysis tied 15,000 to 20,000 TCR beta sequences to HLA alleles at 0.05 false discovery rate. Later, an analysis found that common viral pathogens appeared to be linked with several of the most significant clusters. No immune exposure information besides CMV serostatus was available.

The study sampled nominally healthy donors, though unrecorded immune exposures were likely. The PCR employed 60 Vbeta primers together with 13 Jbeta primers. Using immunoSEQ multiplex PCR, the repertoire was profiled, and TCRdb retains in-frame clones only, with some absent. The specimen's table records under 200,000 clones. V lost 0 bases, J lost 3 bases, and 9 bases lay in between. This CDR3 is 14 amino acids long. Germline V gene lookup returns CDR1 SGHAT and CDR2 FQNNGV. Concerning this clone itself: The target antigen is unknown.

J is TRBJ2-7 and V is TRBV11-2; D remains unclear. What was sequenced was PBMCs. The TCR comes from a woman between 18 and 30 years old in good health and CMV-seropositive. DNA of the CDR3: TGTGCCAGCAGCTTAGAGGGCAGTTTCTACGAGCAGTACTTC. This translates into CASSLEGSFYEQYF.